This T cell receptor beta chain was sequenced for a study of control samples from healthy donors and cancer patients. Generated by immunoSEQ multiplex PCR, the TCRdb table keeps only in-frame clones and is missing some. The repertoire includes about 100,000 clones, roughly 87% of them detected once, and more than 15% sits in the top ten. The table lists this clone with a few counts. The sequence was collected from a woman in her forties or fifties in good health. The source material was blood.

CDR3 in amino acids: CASSLGQGEGWGTEAFF. CDR3 in DNA: TGTGCCAGCAGCTTGGGACAGGGTGAGGGATGGGGCACTGAAGCTTTCTTT. V gene TRBV5-4 combines with J gene TRBJ1-1; TRBD1 matches 7 bases. V lost 0 bases and J lost 4; bases outside the gene matches: 12. Germline CDR1 and CDR2: SGHNT and YYREEE (reference sequence). The CDR3 runs 17 residues.